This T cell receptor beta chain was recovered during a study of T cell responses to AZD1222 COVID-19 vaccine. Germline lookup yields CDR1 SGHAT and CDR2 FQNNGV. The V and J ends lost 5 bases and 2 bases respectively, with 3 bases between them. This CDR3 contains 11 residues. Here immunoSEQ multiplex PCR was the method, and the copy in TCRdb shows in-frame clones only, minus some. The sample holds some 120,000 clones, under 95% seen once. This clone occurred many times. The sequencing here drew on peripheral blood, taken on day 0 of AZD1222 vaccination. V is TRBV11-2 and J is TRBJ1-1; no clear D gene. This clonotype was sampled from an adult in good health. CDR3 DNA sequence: TGTGCCAGCAGCCAAAACACTGAAGCTTTCTTT. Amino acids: CASSQNTEAFF.